This TCR beta chain was sequenced in a study of blood T cells in healthy people across ages. Study details: Per two T cells, about one barcoded beta molecule was captured through template switching.

This clonotype was seen repeatedly, ten times or more. Antigen specificity is unknown. Trimming removed 3 bases from V and 3 bases from J, with 16 bases in between. Germline CDR1 is SGHAT and CDR2 is FQNNGV. The CDR3 has 16 amino acids. A second PCR of about 6 to 12 cycles used a sample-barcoded 5' primer and a J-beta primer mix. Every sample gave at least 2.5 million paired-end reads containing CDR3. Using its own MiXCR run on the 5' RACE reads, TCRdb lists one record per CDR3 protein. The sample has 550,000 to 650,000 distinct CDR3 sequences, about 30% seen once; the top ten hold 15% to 18%. General study points: The fall in TCR beta diversity per million T cells was roughly linear with age.

J is TRBJ2-3 and V is TRBV11-2; maybe TRBD2 (6 bases). Sequenced: blood. The clonotype originates from a woman older than 75 in good health. CDR3: CASSFSPEEGTDTQYF. The CDR3 DNA reads as TGTGCCAGCAGCTTTTCGCCAGAGGAGGGGACAGATACGCAGTATTTT.